This T cell receptor (beta chain) was sequenced during a study of T-cell memory formation after mild COVID-19. General study findings and limits: Some clones that responded turned up in pre-infection memory, which suggests that cross-reactive memory joined in.

Per the germline V gene, CDR1 is MNHNS and CDR2 is SASEGT. Trimming took 5 bases from V and 3 from J; bases not matched to a gene: 4. The CDR3 covers 13 residues. This clonotype appeared a few times. The target antigen is unknown. TCRdb recomputed calls from the 5' RACE reads with MiXCR, one row per CDR3 protein. The repertoire includes 250,000 or so distinct CDR3 sequences, roughly 18% of them detected once, and approximately 22% sits in the top ten. Sequenced: PBMCs or a T cell subset sorted from them (not recorded which). The chain employs TRBV6-1 and TRBJ2-7; the match to TRBD1 covers 7 bases. The receptor comes from a man younger than 30 who had mild COVID-19 (a few samples of this study predate the infection). Cell type and time point are not known. The CDR3 DNA reads TGTGCCAGCAGTCCGACAGGGAGCTACGAGCAGTACGTC. This gives the protein CASSPTGSYEQYV.